The 8 T cell receptor beta chains given below trace back to one sample, sequenced in a study of blood T cell repertoires in COVID-19 (dated by TCRdb to 2020 to 2022). The method was the immunoSEQ multiplex PCR assay. TCRdb carries this immuneACCESS record with in-frame sequences only. Its versions omit some clonotypes, under half of them owing to an unresolved V gene in the studies checked, with the rest unexplained. The sample contains 200,000 or so clones, about 88% of them found a single time. The top ten clones comprise around 6.6% of the sample. Sample: peripheral blood. The receptors shown here come from a woman in her forties who had recovered from COVID-19.

The chain joins TRBV29-1 to TRBJ2-3, with TRBD1 matching over 10 bases. V lost 6 bases and J lost 8; bases outside the gene matches: 8. Per germline, CDR1 SQVTM and CDR2 ANQGSEA. CDR3 size: 13 residues. The CDR3 nucleotides read TGCAGCGTCGTGTGGACAGGGGGAGGTACGCAGTATTTT. This gives the protein CSVVWTGGGTQYF.

This chain joins TRBV11-3 and TRBJ2-1; unclear D gene. The CDR3 extends over 14 amino acids. With 4 bases removed from V and 4 bases from J, the gap between germline ends came to 11 bases. The germline gives CDR1 SGHNT, CDR2 YENEEA. CDR3 residues: CASSSRSPYNEQFF. The CDR3 DNA is TGTGCCAGCAGCTCCAGGTCCCCTTACAATGAGCAGTTCTTC.

This chain's CDR3 is CASSLGGGTGVQYGYTF. The CDR3 coding sequence is TGTGCCAGCAGCCTAGGAGGCGGGACAGGGGTTCAATATGGCTACACCTTC. This rearrangement joins TRBV11-2 to TRBJ1-2, with 10 nucleotides matching TRBD1. Trimming removed 5 bases from V and 5 bases from J; junction bases left unmatched: 14. The CDR3 runs 17 residues. Germline V gene data show CDR1 as SGHAT and CDR2 as FQNNGV.

J is TRBJ2-5 and V is TRBV28, with a possible D match to TRBD2 (6 bases). Trimming stripped 6 bases from V and 9 bases from J, with 23 bases between. This CDR3 comprises 15 residues. The V gene's germline CDR1 is MDHEN and CDR2 SYDVKM. This chain's CDR3 is CASSSTLSGPGAQYF. The CDR3 DNA is TGTGCCAGCAGCTCCACCTTATCGGGGCCGGGGGCCCAGTACTTC.

The chain combines TRBV27 with TRBJ2-1, with 11 bases aligning to TRBD2. Germline CDR1 and CDR2: MNHEY and SMNVEV (reference sequence). Losses at the gene ends were 4 bases for V and 3 bases for J; bases not matched to a gene: 20. The CDR3 contains 21 residues. The CDR3 DNA follows: TGTGCCAGCAGTTCGCCCCAGGCTAGCGGGAGGCGGGGGACAAACTACAATGAGCAGTTCTTC. Translating gives CASSSPQASGRRGTNYNEQFF.

The chain couples TRBV9 to TRBJ2-7, with 7 bases fitting TRBD2. The V gene end was trimmed by 3 bases and the J gene end by 3 bases; junction bases not matched to a gene: 9. This CDR3 spans 15 amino acids. Germline V gene sequence: CDR1 SGDLS, CDR2 YYNGEE. The CDR3, as DNA: TGTGCCAGCAGCGGAGCGGGAAGCACCAACTACGAGCAGTACTTC. Its protein is CASSGAGSTNYEQYF.

This chain uses TRBV6-5 with TRBJ2-1; 9 positions agree with TRBD2. The CDR3 has 16 residues. J gave up 5 bases and V 4 bases, and 9 bases lay outside the gene matches. The germline CDR1 and CDR2 sequences are MNHEY and SVGAGI. The CDR3 sequence: CASSSLTSGLNNEQFF. In DNA form, the CDR3 reads TGTGCCAGCAGTTCCTTGACTAGCGGTCTAAACAATGAGCAGTTCTTC.

The CDR3 DNA is TGTGCCAGCAGGGGAACTAGCGGGAGTTACAATGAGCAGTTCTTC. It yields the protein CASRGTSGSYNEQFF. V usage is TRBV2 and J usage is TRBJ2-1; 11 positions agree with TRBD2. The V gene end was trimmed by 6 bases and the J gene end by 4 bases; junction bases not matched to a gene: 5. The CDR3 runs to 15 residues. Germline assignment: CDR1 SNHLY and CDR2 FYNNEI.